The clone carrying this T cell receptor beta chain came up a few times. Its antigen is unknown. The CDR3 extends over 17 amino acids. The V and J ends lost 6 bases and 5 bases respectively, with 25 bases between them. The germline gives CDR1 MNHEY, CDR2 SVGEGT. Whole-study findings and limits: Tumor Tregs overlapped most with tumor, then blood, naive CD4+ cells.

TCRdb recomputed calls from the 5' RACE reads with MiXCR, one row per CDR3 protein. The data contain roughly 69,000 distinct CDR3 sequences, about 20% of them singletons. This clonotype originated in a female donor with breast cancer. The chain has TRBV6-2 or TRBV6-3 and TRBJ1-1; D uncertain. The specimen was memory CD4+ T cells sorted from a lymph node. Subset noted: memory CD4+ T cells, CD4+CD45RO+CD25-. CDR3 loop: CASRRPGYEFLGTEAFF. The CDR3 region has the DNA TGTGCCAGCAGAAGGCCGGGATACGAGTTTTTAGGGACTGAAGCTTTCTTT.